This T cell receptor beta chain is from a study of a mutant IDH1 vaccine in newly diagnosed glioma. The overall study: Beginning 4-6 weeks after radiotherapy alone, or with temozolomide cycles, vaccination took place. The sex distribution of treated patients was 62.5% male and around 40% female, with a mean age of around 40 years. Previous treatment comprised radiotherapy, temozolomide, or both, mostly both.

This clone was recorded once. Antigen: not known. CDR3 length: 14 amino acids. Germline CDR1 and CDR2: LNHDA and SQIVND (reference sequence). Trimming cost V 11 bases and J 9 bases, with 20 bases left between them. Described time point: week 11, during vaccination. Every vaccination contained 300 ug of the mutant IDH1 20-mer peptide and was paired with topical imiquimod. New IDH1-mutant, ATRX-lost WHO grade 3 or 4 astrocytomas occurred in donors. Assay used: immunoSEQ multiplex PCR; TCRdb lists only in-frame clones, some missing. The table records about 64,000 clones, 70% to 85% of them present only once.

The sequence derives from a woman aged 45-65 years with glioma. This rearrangement joins TRBV19 to TRBJ1-6; D might be TRBD1 (5 bases). The source was PBMCs, collected from a glioma patient whose treatment included an IDH1 peptide vaccine. CDR3 coding DNA: TGTGCCGGGGGGGACGGGCTCGGGAGTTCACCCCTCCACTTT. Protein product: CAGGDGLGSSPLHF.